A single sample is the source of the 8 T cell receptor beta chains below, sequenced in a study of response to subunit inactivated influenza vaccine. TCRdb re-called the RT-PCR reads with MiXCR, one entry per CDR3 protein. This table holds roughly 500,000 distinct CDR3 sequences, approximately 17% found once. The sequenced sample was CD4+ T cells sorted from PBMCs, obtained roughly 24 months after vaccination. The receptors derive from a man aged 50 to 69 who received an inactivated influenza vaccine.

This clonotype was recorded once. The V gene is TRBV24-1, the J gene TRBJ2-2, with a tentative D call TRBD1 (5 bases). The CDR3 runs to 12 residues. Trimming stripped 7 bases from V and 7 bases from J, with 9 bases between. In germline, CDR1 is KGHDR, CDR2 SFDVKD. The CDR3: CATSRAVGELFF. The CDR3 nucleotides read TGTGCCACCAGCAGGGCGGTCGGGGAGCTGTTTTTT.

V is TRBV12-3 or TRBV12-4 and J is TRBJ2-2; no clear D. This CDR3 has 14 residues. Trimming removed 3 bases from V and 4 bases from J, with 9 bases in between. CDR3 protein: CASSFFSGTGELFF. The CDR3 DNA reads TGTGCCAGCAGTTTCTTTTCCGGCACCGGGGAGCTGTTTTTT.

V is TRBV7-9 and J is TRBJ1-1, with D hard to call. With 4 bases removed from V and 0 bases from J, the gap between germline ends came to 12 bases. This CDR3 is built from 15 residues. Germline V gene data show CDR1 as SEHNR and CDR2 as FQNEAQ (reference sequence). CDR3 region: CASSSGNTMNTEAFF. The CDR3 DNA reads TGTGCCAGCAGCTCGGGAAACACCATGAACACTGAAGCTTTCTTT.

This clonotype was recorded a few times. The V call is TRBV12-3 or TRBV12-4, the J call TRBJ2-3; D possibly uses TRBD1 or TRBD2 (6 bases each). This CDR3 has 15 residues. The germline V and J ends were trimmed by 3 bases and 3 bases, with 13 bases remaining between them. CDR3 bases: TGTGCCAGCAGTTTGGGGGGCGGAGAAACAGATACGCAGTATTTT. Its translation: CASSLGGGETDTQYF.

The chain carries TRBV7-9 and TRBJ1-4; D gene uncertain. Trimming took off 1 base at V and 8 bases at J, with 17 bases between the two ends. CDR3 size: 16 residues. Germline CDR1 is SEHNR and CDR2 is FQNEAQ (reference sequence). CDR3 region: CASSLGIGSYTEKLFF. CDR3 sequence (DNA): TGTGCCAGCAGCTTAGGTATTGGGTCATACACAGAAAAACTGTTTTTT.

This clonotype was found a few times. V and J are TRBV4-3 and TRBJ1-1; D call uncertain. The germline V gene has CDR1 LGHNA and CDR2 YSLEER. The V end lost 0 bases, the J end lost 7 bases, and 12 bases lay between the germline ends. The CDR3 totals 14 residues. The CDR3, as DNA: TGCGCCAGCAGCCAAGATGGCAGGAGAGTTGAAGCTTTCTTT. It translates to CASSQDGRRVEAFF.

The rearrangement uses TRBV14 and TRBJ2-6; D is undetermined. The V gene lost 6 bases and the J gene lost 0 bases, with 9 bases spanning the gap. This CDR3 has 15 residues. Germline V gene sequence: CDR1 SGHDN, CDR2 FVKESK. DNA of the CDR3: TGTGCCAGCAGTCCTCTCAGCTCTGGGGCCAACGTCCTGACTTTC. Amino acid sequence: CASSPLSSGANVLTF.

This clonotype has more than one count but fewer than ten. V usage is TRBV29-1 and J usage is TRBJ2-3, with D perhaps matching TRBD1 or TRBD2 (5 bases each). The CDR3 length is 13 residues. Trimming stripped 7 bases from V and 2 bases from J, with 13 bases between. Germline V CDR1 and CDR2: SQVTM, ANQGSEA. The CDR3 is CSAGLGDTDTQYF. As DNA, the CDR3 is TGCAGCGCTGGACTGGGGGACACAGATACGCAGTATTTT.